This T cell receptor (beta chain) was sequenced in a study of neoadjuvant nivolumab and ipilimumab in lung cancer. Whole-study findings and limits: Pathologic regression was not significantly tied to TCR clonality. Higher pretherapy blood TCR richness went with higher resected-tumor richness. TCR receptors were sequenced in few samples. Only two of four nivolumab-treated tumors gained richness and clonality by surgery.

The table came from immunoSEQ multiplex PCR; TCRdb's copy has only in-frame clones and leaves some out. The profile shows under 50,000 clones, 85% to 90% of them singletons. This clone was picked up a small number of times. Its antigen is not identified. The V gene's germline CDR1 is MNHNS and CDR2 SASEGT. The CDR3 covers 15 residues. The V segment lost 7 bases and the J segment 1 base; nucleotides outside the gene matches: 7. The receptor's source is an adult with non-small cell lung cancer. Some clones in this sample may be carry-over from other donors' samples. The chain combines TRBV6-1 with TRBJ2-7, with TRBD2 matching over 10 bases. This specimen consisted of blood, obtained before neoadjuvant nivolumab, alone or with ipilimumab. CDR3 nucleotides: TGTGCCAGCACCCCAACTAGCGGGGCGTCCTACGAGCAGTACTTC. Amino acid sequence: CASTPTSGASYEQYF.